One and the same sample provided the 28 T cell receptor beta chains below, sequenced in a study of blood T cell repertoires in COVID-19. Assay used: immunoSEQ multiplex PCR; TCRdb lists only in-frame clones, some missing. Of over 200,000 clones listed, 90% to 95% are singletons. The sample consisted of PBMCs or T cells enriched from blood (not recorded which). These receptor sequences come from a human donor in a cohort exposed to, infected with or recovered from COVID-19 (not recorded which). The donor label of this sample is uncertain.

For the CDR3, the DNA is TGTGCCAGCAGCCCCCCGGACAGGGGACACCCTGAAGCTTTCTTT. It encodes CASSPPDRGHPEAFF. The chain recombines TRBV9 with TRBJ1-1, with 9 bases lining up with TRBD1. The germline V gene encodes CDR1 SGDLS and CDR2 YYNGEE. The trim removed 4 bases at V and 6 bases at J, leaving 10 bases unmatched. The CDR3 runs 15 residues. Looking up the rest from reference TRBV9 and TRBJ1-1 gives the full variable domain: DSGVTQTPKHLITATGQRVTLRCSPRSGDLSVYWYQQSLDQGLQFLIQYYNGEERAKGNILERFSAQQFPDLHSELNLSSLELGDSALYFCASSPPDRGHPEAFFGQGTRLTVV.

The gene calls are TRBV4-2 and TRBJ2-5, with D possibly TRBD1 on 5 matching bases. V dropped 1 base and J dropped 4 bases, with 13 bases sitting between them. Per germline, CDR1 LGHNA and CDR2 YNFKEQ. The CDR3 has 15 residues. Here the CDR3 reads CASSQGLGTGETQYF. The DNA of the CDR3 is TGTGCCAGCAGCCAAGGACTTGGCACAGGAGAGACCCAGTACTTC.

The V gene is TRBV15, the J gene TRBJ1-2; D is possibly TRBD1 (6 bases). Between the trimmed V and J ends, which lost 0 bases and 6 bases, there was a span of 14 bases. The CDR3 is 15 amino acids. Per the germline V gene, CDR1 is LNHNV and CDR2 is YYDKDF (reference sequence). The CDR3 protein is CATSRDGGRLNGYTF. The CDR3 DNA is TGTGCCACCAGCAGAGATGGGGGCCGTCTGAATGGCTACACCTTC.

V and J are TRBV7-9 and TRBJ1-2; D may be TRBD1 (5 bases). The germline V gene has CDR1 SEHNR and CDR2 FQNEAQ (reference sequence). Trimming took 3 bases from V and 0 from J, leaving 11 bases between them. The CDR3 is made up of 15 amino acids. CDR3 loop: CASSLAGRTNYGYTF. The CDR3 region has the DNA TGTGCCAGCAGCTTGGCAGGGCGAACTAACTATGGCTACACCTTC.

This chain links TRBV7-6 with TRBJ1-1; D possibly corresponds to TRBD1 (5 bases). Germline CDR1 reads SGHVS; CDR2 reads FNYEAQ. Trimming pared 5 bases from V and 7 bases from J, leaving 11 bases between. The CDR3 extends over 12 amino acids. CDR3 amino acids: CASSLLTGEAFF. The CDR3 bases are TGTGCCAGCAGCCTACTTACAGGTGAAGCTTTCTTT.

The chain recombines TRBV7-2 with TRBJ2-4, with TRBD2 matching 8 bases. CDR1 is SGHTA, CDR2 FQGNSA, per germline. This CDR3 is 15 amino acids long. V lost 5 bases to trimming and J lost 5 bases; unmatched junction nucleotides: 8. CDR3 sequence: CASSLGGGGQNIQYF. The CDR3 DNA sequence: TGTGCCAGCAGCCTCGGGGGGGGCGGCCAAAACATTCAGTACTTC.

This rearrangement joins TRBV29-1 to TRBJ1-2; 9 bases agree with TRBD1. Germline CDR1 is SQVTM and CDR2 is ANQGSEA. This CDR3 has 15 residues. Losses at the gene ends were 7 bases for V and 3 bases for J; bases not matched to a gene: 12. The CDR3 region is CSAPAGQGADYGYTF. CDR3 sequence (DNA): TGCAGCGCTCCCGCGGGACAGGGAGCTGACTATGGCTACACCTTC.

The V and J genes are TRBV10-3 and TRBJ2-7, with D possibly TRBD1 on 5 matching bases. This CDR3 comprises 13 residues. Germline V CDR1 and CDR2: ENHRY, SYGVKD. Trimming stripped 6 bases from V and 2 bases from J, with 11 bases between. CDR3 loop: CAIRDTLTYEQYF. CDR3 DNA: TGTGCCATCAGGGACACGCTCACCTACGAGCAGTACTTC.

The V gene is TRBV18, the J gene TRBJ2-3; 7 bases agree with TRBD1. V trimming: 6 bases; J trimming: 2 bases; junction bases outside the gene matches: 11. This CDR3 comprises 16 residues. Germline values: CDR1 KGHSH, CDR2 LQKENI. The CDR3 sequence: CASSASGTAITDTQYF. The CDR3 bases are TGTGCCAGCTCCGCCTCTGGGACAGCTATCACAGATACGCAGTATTTT.

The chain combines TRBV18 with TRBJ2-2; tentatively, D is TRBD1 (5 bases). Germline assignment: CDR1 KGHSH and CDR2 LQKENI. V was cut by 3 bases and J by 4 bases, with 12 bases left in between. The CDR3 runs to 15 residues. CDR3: CASSPQTEITGELFF. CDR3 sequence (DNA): TGTGCCAGCTCACCGCAGACAGAGATCACCGGGGAGCTGTTTTTT.

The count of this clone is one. In nucleotides, the CDR3 is TGTGCCAGCAGTTTAGGGGGGCGGGATACGCAGTATTTT. It codes for CASSLGGRDTQYF. The chain carries TRBV12-3 or TRBV12-4 and TRBJ2-3; a possible D gene is TRBD1 (6 bases). Deletions cut 1 base from V and 6 bases from J, with 8 bases between. The CDR3 has 13 amino acids.

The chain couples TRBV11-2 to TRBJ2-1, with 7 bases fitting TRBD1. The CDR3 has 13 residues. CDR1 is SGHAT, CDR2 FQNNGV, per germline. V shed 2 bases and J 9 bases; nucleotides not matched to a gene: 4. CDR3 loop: CASSLTGASEQFF. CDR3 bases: TGTGCCAGCAGCTTAACAGGGGCGTCTGAGCAGTTCTTC.

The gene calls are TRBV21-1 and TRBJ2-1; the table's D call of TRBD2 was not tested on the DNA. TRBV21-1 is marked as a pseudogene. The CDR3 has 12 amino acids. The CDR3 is CASSKRYNEQFF. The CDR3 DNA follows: TGTGCCAGCAGCAAACGGTACAATGAGCAGTTCTTC.

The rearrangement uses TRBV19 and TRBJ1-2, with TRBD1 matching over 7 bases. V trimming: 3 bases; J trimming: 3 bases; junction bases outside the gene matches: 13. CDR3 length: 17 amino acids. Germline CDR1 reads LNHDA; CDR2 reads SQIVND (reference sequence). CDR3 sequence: CASSILGQADGDYGYTF. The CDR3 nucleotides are TGTGCCAGTAGTATCTTAGGACAGGCGGATGGTGACTATGGCTACACCTTC.

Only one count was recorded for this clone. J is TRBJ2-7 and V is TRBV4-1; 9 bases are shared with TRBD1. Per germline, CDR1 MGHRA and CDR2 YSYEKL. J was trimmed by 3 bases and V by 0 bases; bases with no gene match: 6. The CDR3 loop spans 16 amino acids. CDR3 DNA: TGCGCCAGCAGCCAAGACAGGAGGACAGGGGACTACGAGCAGTACTTC. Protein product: CASSQDRRTGDYEQYF.

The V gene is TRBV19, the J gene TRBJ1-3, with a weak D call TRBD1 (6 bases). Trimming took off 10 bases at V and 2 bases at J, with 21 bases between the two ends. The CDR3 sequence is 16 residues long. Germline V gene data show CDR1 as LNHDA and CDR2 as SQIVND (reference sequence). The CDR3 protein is CATSNLMGAPGNTIYF. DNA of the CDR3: TGTGCCACCTCGAATTTAATGGGGGCTCCTGGAAACACCATATATTTT.

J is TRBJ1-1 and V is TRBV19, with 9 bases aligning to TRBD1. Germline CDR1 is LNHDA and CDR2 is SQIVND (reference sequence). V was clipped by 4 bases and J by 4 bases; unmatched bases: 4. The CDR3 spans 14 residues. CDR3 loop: CASSNSDRGTEAFF. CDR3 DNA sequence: TGTGCCAGTAGTAACTCGGACAGGGGCACTGAAGCTTTCTTT.

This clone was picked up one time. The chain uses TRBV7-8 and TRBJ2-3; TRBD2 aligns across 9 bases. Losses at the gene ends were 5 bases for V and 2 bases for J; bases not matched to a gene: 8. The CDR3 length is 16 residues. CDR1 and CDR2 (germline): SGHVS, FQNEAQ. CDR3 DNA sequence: TGTGCCAGCAGCCCATACCTAGCGGGAAACACAGATACGCAGTATTTT. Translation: CASSPYLAGNTDTQYF.

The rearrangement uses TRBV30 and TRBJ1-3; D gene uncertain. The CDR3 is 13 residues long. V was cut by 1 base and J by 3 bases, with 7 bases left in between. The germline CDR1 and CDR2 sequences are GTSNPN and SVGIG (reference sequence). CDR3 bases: TGTGCCTGGAGTGGAGGGTTTGGAAACACCATATATTTT. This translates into CAWSGGFGNTIYF. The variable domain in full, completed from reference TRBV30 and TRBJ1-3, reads SQTIHQWPATLVQPVGSPLSLECTVEGTSNPNLYWYRQAAGRGLQLLFYSVGIGQISSEVPQNLSASRPQDRQFILSSKKLLLSDSGFYLCAWSGGFGNTIYFGEGSWLTVV.

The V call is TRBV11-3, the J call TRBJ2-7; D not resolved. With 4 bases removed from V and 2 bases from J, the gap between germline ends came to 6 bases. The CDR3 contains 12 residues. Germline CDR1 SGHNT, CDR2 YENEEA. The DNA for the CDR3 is TGTGCCAGCAGCTCATCCCCCTACGAGCAGTACTTC. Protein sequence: CASSSSPYEQYF.

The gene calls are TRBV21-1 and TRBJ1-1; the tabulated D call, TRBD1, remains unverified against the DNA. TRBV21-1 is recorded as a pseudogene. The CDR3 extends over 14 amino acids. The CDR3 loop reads CASSKAAGHTEAFF. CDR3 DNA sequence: TGTGCCAGCAGCAAAGCGGCAGGGCACACTGAAGCTTTCTTT.

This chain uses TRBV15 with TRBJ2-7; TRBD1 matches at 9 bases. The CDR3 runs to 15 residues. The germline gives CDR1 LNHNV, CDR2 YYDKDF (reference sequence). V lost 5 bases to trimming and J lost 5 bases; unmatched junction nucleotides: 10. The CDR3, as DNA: TGTGCCACCAGCTCCTCCCGGGACAGGGTCAACGAGCAGTACTTC. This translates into CATSSSRDRVNEQYF.

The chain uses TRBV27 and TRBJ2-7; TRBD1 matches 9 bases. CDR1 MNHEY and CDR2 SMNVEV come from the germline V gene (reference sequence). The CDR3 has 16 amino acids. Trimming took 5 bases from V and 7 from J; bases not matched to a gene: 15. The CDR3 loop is CASSTITGGNVGEQYF. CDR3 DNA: TGTGCCAGCAGTACAATTACAGGGGGCAATGTGGGGGAGCAGTACTTC.

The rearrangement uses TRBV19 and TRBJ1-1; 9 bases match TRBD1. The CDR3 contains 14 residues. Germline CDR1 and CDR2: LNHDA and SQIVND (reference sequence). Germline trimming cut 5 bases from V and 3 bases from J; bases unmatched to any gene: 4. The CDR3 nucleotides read TGTGCCAGTAGTGCCGGACAGGGGCACACTGAAGCTTTCTTT. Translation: CASSAGQGHTEAFF.

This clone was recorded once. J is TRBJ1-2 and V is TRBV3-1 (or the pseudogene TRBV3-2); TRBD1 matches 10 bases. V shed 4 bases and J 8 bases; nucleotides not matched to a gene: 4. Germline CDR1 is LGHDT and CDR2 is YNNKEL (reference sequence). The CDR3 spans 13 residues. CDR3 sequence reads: CASSRTGGWGYTF. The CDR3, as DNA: TGTGCCAGCAGCCGGACAGGGGGATGGGGCTACACCTTC.

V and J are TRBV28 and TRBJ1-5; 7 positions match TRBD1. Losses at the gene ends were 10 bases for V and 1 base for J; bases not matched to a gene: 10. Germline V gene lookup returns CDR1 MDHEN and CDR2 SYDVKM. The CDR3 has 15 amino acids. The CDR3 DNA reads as TGTGCCATACACACGGCAGGGGGGAGCAATCAGCCCCAGCATTTT. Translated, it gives CAIHTAGGSNQPQHF.

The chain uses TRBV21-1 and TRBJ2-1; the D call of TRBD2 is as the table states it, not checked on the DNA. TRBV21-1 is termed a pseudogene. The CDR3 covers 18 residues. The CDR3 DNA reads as TGTGCCAGCAGCGCTCGGAATTCGGCAGCTAGCTCCTACAATGAGCAGTTCTTC. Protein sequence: CASSARNSAASSYNEQFF.

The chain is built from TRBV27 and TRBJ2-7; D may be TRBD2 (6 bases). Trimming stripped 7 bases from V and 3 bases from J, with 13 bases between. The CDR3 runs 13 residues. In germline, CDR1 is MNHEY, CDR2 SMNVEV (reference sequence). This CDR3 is CASIGGFYYEQYF. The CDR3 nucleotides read TGTGCCAGCATCGGAGGGTTCTACTACGAGCAGTACTTC.